Below, 9 T cell receptor beta chains from the same sample are listed, as sequenced in a study of OX40 agonist ivuxolimab in advanced cancers. The data were produced by immunoSEQ multiplex PCR, yet TCRdb's version contains in-frame clones alone and is incomplete. The sample contains approximately 50,000 clones, 70% to 85% of which appear only once. The source material was CD4+ or CD8+ T cells sorted from blood, sampled in a trial of the OX40 agonist ivuxolimab. The source is an adult with an advanced solid tumor such as melanoma, head and neck, liver or kidney cancer.

The chain employs TRBV7-2 and TRBJ2-1; 10 positions match TRBD2. The CDR3 extends over 16 amino acids. Germline CDR1 SGHTA, CDR2 FQGNSA. V lost 5 bases to trimming and J lost 7 bases; unmatched junction nucleotides: 11. The CDR3 DNA follows: TGTGCCAGCAGCCTAATCATACTAGCGGGGTCAAATGAGCAGTTCTTC. Translation: CASSLIILAGSNEQFF.

The chain uses TRBV7-9 and TRBJ2-2; D not certain. With 1 base removed from V and 4 bases from J, the gap between germline ends came to 10 bases. The CDR3 totals 15 residues. Germline-derived CDR1 and CDR2 are SEHNR and FQNEAQ (reference sequence). The DNA for the CDR3 is TGTGCCAGCAGCTTAGAACCCCCGGGCACCGGGGAGCTGTTTTTT. Protein product: CASSLEPPGTGELFF.

The chain employs TRBV10-3 and TRBJ2-3; TRBD2 matches 8 bases. Germline loops: CDR1 ENHRY, CDR2 SYGVKD. CDR3 length: 14 amino acids. Losses at the gene ends were 4 bases for V and 4 bases for J; bases not matched to a gene: 4. CDR3: CAISVAGFADTQYF. In nucleotides, the CDR3 is TGTGCCATCAGTGTAGCGGGGTTCGCAGATACGCAGTATTTT.

This sequence joins TRBV19 and TRBJ1-5, with D possibly matching TRBD1 (5 bases). CDR3 length equals 14 residues. CDR1 is LNHDA, CDR2 SQIVND, per germline (reference sequence). V was shortened by 10 bases and J by 1 base, with 14 bases between the two germline ends. DNA for the CDR3: TGTGCCACCAAGCCCGGGGGGAGCAATCAGCCCCAGCATTTT. This codes for CATKPGGSNQPQHF.

The V call is TRBV2, the J call TRBJ2-3, with TRBD2 matching 8 bases. Germline V lookup: CDR1 SNHLY, CDR2 FYNNEI. V lost 2 bases to trimming and J lost 7 bases; unmatched junction nucleotides: 8. This CDR3 has 15 amino acids. CDR3 sequence reads: CASSERGTSVNTQYF. The CDR3 nucleotides read TGTGCCAGCAGTGAACGGGGGACTAGTGTAAATACGCAGTATTTT.

V gene TRBV6-6 combines with J gene TRBJ1-2, with a possible D match to TRBD1 (5 bases). CDR3 length: 15 amino acids. Germline assignment: CDR1 MNHNY and CDR2 SVGAGI (reference sequence). The germline V and J ends were trimmed by 4 bases and 7 bases, with 19 bases remaining between them. The CDR3 reads CASSSGAENFGGYTF. CDR3 nucleotides: TGTGCCAGCAGTTCCGGGGCAGAAAATTTCGGTGGCTACACCTTC.

This clone has just one count. V and J are TRBV2 and TRBJ2-5, with D perhaps TRBD1 or TRBD2 (5 bases each). Trimming took 6 bases from V and 1 from J, leaving 12 bases between them. Germline assignment: CDR1 SNHLY and CDR2 FYNNEI. The CDR3 sequence is 14 residues long. CDR3: CASRGVHLQETQYF. The CDR3 DNA follows: TGTGCCAGCAGGGGGGTACACCTCCAAGAGACCCAGTACTTC.

J is TRBJ2-5 and V is TRBV5-8; D possibly corresponds to TRBD2 (6 bases). The CDR3 extends over 14 amino acids. Trimming cost V 1 base and J 3 bases, with 10 bases left between them. Germline assignment: CDR1 SGHTS and CDR2 YDEGEE. CDR3 sequence reads: CASSLRDFKETQYF. For the CDR3, the DNA is TGTGCCAGCAGCTTGCGGGACTTCAAAGAGACCCAGTACTTC. Full variable domain (remainder filled in from reference TRBV5-8 and TRBJ2-5): EAGVTQSPTHLIKTRGQQATLRCSPISGHTSVYWYQQALGLGLQFLLWYDEGEERNRGNFPPRFSGRQFPNYSSELNVNALELEDSALYLCASSLRDFKETQYFGPGTRLLVL.

The V and J genes are TRBV15 and TRBJ2-6, with 10 positions matching TRBD1. The CDR3 is made up of 18 amino acids. Looked up from germline, CDR1 is LNHNV and CDR2 is YYDKDF (reference sequence). Unmatched junction bases numbered 7, after V lost 1 base and J lost 4 bases. The CDR3 DNA is TGTGCCACCAGCAGAGGGCGACAGGGGGCGCCAGGGGCCAACGTCCTGACTTTC. It translates to CATSRGRQGAPGANVLTF.